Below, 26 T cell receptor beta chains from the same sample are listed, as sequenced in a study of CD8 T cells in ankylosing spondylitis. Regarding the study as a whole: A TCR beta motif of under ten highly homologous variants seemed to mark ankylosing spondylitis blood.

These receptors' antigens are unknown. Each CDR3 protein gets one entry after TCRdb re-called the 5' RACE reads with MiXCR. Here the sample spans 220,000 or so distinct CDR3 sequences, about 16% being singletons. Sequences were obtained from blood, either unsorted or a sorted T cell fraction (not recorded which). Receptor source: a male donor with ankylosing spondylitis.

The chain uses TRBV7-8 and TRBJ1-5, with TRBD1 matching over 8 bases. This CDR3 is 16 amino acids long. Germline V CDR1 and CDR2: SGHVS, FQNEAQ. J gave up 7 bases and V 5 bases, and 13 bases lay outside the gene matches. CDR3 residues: CASSINHGQGGQPQHF. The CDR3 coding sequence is TGTGCCAGCAGCATTAATCATGGACAGGGAGGCCAGCCCCAGCATTTT.

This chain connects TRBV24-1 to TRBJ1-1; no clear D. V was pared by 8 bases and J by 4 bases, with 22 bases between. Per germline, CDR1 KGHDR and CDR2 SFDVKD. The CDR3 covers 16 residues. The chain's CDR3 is CATNRCPGPRSTEAFF. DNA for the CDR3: TGTGCCACCAACAGATGCCCGGGCCCACGTTCCACTGAAGCTTTCTTT.

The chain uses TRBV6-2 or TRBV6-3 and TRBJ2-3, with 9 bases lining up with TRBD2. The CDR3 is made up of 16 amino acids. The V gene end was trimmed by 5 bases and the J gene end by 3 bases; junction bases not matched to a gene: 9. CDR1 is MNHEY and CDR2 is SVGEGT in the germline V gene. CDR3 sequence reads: CASSPISGRRTDTQYF. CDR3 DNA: TGTGCCAGCAGTCCGATTAGCGGGAGACGGACAGATACGCAGTATTTT.

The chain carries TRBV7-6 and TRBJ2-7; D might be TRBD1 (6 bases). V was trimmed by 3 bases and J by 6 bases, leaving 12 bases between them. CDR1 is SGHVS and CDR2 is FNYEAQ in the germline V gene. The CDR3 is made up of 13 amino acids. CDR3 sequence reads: CASSFATGSEQYF. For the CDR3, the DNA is TGTGCCAGCAGCTTCGCCACAGGGAGCGAGCAGTACTTC.

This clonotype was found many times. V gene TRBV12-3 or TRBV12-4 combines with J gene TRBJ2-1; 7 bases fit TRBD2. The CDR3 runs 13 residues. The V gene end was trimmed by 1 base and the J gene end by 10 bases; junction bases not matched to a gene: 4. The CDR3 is CASSLEWGGEQFF. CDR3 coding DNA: TGTGCCAGCAGTTTAGAATGGGGAGGGGAGCAGTTCTTC.

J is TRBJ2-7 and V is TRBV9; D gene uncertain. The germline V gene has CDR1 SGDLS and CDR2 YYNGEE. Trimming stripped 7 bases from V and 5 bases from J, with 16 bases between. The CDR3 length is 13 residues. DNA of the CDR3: TGTGCCAGCGGATCCACCAATTCGCACGAGCAGTACTTC. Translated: CASGSTNSHEQYF.

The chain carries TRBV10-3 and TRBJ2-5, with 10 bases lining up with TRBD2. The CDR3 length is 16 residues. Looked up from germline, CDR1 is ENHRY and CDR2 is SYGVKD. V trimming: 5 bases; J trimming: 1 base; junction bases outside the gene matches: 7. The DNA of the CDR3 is TGTGCCATCAGTCCCTCATTAGCGGGGGGCCAAGAGACCCAGTACTTC. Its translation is CAISPSLAGGQETQYF.

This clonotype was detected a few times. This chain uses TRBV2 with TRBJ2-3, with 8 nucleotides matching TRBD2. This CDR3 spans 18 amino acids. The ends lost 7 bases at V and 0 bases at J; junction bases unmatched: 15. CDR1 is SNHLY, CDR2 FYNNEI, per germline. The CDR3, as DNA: TGTGCCAGCACCGGGGGGGCCGTTTGGGCCGCTAGCACAGATACGCAGTATTTT. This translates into CASTGGAVWAASTDTQYF.

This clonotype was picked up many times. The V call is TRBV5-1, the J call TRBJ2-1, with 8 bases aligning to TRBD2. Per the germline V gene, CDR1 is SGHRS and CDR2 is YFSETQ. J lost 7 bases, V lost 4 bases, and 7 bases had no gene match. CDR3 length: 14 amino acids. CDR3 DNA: TGCGCCAGCAGCCTCTTTGCGGGAGGTAATGAGCAGTTCTTC. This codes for CASSLFAGGNEQFF. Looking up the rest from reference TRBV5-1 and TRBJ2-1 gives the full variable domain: KAGVTQTPRYLIKTRGQQVTLSCSPISGHRSVSWYQQTPGQGLQFLFEYFSETQRNKGNFPGRFSGRQFSNSRSEMNVSTLELGDSALYLCASSLFAGGNEQFFGPGTRLTVL.

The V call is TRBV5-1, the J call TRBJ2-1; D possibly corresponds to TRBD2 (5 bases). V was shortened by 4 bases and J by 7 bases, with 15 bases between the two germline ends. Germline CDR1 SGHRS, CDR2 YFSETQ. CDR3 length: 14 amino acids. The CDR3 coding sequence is TGCGCCAGCAGCAAGGAGGACTTTGAAAATGAGCAGTTCTTC. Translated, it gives CASSKEDFENEQFF.

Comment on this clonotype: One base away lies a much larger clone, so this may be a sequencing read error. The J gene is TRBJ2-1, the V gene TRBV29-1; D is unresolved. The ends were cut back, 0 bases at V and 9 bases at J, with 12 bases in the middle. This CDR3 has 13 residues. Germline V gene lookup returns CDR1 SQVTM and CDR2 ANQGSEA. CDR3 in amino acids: CSVEDPVDGEQFF. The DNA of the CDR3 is TGCAGCGTTGAAGATCCGGTGGACGGTGAGCAGTTCTTC.

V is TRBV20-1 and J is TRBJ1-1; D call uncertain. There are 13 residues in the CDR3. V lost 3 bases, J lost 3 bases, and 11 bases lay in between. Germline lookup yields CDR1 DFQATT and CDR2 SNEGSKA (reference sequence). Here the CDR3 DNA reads TGCAGTGCTAGGGGCCGGACTGACACTGAAGCTTTCTTT. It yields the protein CSARGRTDTEAFF.

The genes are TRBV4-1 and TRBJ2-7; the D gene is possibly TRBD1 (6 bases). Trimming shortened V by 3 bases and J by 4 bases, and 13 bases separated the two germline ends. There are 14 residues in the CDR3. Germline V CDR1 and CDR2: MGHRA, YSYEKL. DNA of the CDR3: TGCGCCAGCAGCCACCGGGACACTCAATACGAGCAGTACTTC. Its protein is CASSHRDTQYEQYF.

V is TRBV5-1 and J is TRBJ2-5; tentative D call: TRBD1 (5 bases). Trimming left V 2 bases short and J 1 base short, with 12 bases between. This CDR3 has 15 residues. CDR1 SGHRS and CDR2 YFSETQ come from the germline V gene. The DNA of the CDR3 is TGCGCCAGCAGCTTATGGCAGGGCGTCCAAGAGACCCAGTACTTC. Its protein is CASSLWQGVQETQYF.

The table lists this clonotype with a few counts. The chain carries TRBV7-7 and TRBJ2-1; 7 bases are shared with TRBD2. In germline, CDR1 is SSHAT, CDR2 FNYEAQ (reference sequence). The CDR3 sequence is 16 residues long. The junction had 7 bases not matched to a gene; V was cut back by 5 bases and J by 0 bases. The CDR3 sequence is CASSPLAESSYNEQFF. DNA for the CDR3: TGTGCCAGCAGCCCGCTAGCGGAGAGCTCCTACAATGAGCAGTTCTTC.

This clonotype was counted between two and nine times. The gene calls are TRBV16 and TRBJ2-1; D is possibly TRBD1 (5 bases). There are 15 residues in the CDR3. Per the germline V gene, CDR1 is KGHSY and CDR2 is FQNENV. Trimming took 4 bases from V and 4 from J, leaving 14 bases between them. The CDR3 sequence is CASSPDFDSYNEQFF. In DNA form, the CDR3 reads TGTGCCAGCAGCCCGGATTTTGACAGTTACAATGAGCAGTTCTTC.

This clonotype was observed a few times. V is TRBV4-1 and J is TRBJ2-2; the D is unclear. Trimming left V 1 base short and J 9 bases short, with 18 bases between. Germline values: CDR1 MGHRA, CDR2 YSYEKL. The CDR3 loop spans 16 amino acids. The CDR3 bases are TGCGCCAGCAGCCAAGCCTTTAGCACCTTTTCCCGGGAGCTGTTTTTT. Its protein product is CASSQAFSTFSRELFF.

The CDR3 DNA reads as TGTGCCAGCAGCCAAGAAGGGACAGGGGTGGGTGAGCAGTACTTC. Protein: CASSQEGTGVGEQYF. The chain recombines TRBV4-2 with TRBJ2-7, with 10 nucleotides matching TRBD1. Germline assignment: CDR1 LGHNA and CDR2 YNFKEQ. Trimming cost V 0 bases and J 7 bases; bases outside gene matches: 6. This CDR3 region has 15 residues.

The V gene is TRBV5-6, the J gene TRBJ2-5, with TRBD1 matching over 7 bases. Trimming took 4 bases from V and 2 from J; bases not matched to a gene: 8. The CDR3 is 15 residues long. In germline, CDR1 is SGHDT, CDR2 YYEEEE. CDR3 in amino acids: CASSREGGLQETQYF. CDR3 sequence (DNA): TGTGCCAGCAGCCGGGAAGGGGGCTTACAAGAGACCCAGTACTTC.

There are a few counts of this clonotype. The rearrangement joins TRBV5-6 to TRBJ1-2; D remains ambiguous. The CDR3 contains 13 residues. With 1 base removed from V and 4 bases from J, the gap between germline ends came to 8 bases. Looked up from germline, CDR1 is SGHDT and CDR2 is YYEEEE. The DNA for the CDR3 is TGTGCCAGCAGCTTGTGGCAGATCTATGGCTACACCTTC. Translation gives CASSLWQIYGYTF.

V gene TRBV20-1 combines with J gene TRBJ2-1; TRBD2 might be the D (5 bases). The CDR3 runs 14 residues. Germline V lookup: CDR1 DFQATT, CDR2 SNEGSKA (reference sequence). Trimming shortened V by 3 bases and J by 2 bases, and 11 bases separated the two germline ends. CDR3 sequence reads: CSASAHGAYNEQFF. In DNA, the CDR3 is TGCAGTGCTAGCGCCCACGGGGCCTACAATGAGCAGTTCTTC.

As DNA, the CDR3 is TGTGCCAGCAGCCGTTTTGGTAGGGATACGCAGTATTTT. This sequence encodes CASSRFGRDTQYF. The chain carries TRBV14 and TRBJ2-3; no reliable D call. CDR1 SGHDN and CDR2 FVKESK come from the germline V gene. V was shortened by 4 bases and J by 6 bases, with 11 bases between the two germline ends. The CDR3 sequence is 13 residues long.

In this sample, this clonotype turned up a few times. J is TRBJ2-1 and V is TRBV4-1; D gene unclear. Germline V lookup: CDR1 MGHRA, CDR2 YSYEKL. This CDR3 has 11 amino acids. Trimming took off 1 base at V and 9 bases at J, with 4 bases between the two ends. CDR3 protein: CASSQGTEQFF. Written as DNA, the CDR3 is TGCGCCAGCAGCCAAGGTACTGAGCAGTTCTTC.

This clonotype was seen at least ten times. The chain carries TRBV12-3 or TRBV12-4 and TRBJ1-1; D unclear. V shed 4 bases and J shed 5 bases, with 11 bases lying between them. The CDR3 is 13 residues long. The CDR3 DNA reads TGTGCCAGCAGTTCAGGACCTGGGACTGAAGCTTTCTTT. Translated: CASSSGPGTEAFF.

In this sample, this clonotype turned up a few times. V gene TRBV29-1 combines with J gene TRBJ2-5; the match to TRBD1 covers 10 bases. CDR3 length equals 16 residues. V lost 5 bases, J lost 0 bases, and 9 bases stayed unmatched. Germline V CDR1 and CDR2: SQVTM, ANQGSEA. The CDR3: CSVIDRGPSYQETQYF. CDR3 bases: TGCAGCGTTATAGACAGGGGGCCTTCCTACCAAGAGACCCAGTACTTC.

CDR3 region: CASSDAGGIDTQYF. The DNA for the CDR3 is TGTGCCAGCAGTGATGCGGGAGGGATAGATACGCAGTATTTT. The chain recombines TRBV2 with TRBJ2-3; 9 bases match TRBD2. The V gene's germline CDR1 is SNHLY and CDR2 FYNNEI. V lost 3 bases and J lost 5; bases outside the gene matches: 3. This CDR3 has 14 residues.